This T cell receptor beta chain was observed in a study of cytomegalovirus exposure and HLA in healthy donors. Study as a whole: Most genotyped donors, around 78% of fewer than 400, had Caucasian-associated genetic ancestry. The study's findings and limits: Highly shared variants forming one cluster were likely a sequencing artifact. Presence/absence comparisons presumed near-even sequencing depth among donors.

PCR involved 60 Vbeta and 13 Jbeta primers. Data came from immunoSEQ multiplex PCR; TCRdb stores just in-frame clones and leaves some out. The sample contains about 170,000 clones, roughly four fifths of which appear only once. Note on this clone: Its antigen is currently unknown.

This CDR3 is built from 16 residues. Looked up from germline, CDR1 is LGHNA and CDR2 is YNFKEQ. V dropped 0 bases and J dropped 7 bases, with 16 bases sitting between them. Donors had nominal health at sampling but likely had unrecorded immune exposures. The source is a woman aged 18-29 years in good health and CMV-seronegative. This chain links TRBV4-2 with TRBJ2-1; a possible D gene is TRBD2 (6 bases). The source material was PBMCs. The CDR3 DNA sequence: TGTGCCAGCAGCCAAGATGGCCGGGGGTTAAGGAATGAGCAGTTCTTC. Residues: CASSQDGRGLRNEQFF.